Described below is a single TCR beta chain sequence and its context. This clone's antigen is unknown. No base quality values were provided; no much bigger clone lies one nucleotide off. These data come from a study of cytomegalovirus exposure and HLA in healthy donors (dated by TCRdb to 2017 to 2019). The study in broad terms: An earlier analysis of several hundred of the donors reported 250 to 350 Gb of sequence data and around 110 million unique TCR beta sequences from about 200 million T cells. An early release covering just under 650 HLA-typed donors comprised approximately 290 gigabases of sequencing data and 65 million to 100 million unique TCR sequences. The genetic ancestry cluster associated with self-reported Caucasian donors included about four fifths of the roughly 410 genotyped donors. The study aimed to test whether cataloging public T cell receptors could reveal signatures of past pathogen exposure. The T cell repertoires of around 670 subjects were profiled by immunosequencing and related to cytomegalovirus serostatus. In addition to the first cohort of approximately 670 subjects, a separate validation cohort of 120 different subjects was used. To predict cytomegalovirus infection status, the study combined high-throughput TCR immunosequencing, statistical association of individual TCRs with disease status, and machine learning. To study patterns of TCR occurrence, a later analysis re-analyzed previously published TCR beta repertoires from 650 to 750 donors and added high-resolution HLA genotyping. The later analysis used no new phenotypic data to find candidate immune exposures, relying instead on TCR beta sequences and their occurrence across donors. To decide whether each TCR beta V gene segment behaved as functional or pseudogenic, an earlier analysis of fewer than 750 of the donors relied on high-throughput TCR beta sequencing. Donor age, sex, ethnicity and CMV serostatus were collected together with the repertoire data. A later genetic analysis used genome-wide SNP genotypes for about three fifths of the roughly 700 donors, treating that subset as a discovery cohort. All discovery cohort repertoires had been generated using a single sequencing platform. Class I and class II HLA loci were covered by the typing at four-digit resolution. The number of donors typed differed by locus, with roughly 620-630 for A, B, C, DRB1 and DQB1, approximately 500 for DQA1, about 610 for DPA1, and 472 for DPB1. Roughly 5 DR-DQ haplotypes were treated as single units for association and clustering because of strong linkage in the cohort. Among some 410 genotyped donors of the cohort, an average of around 250,000 unique TCR beta nucleotide sequences was sequenced per donor, of which about 19% were non-productive. Broader findings and caveats from the paper: In a later analysis, most CMV-associated TCR beta chains were found to appear HLA-restricted, with HLA associations seemingly driven largely by CMV exposure. Linkage disequilibrium might explain the correlated functional status among segregating V segments, but an unknown experimental factor could not be excluded. In a later analysis, HLA-associated TCR beta chains were found to be more clonally expanded and to have lower generation probabilities than equally common non-associated chains. In a later analysis, the rate of TCR association differed among HLA loci, with DRB1 alleles having the most associated TCRs and HLA-C alleles having the fewest. Specific HLA alleles were associated with over 15,000 TCR beta sequences at a false discovery rate of 0.05 in a later analysis. In an earlier analysis of 587 of the donors, most TCR beta V segments appeared in productive rearrangements about 87% or about 30% of the time, broadly matching IMGT annotations. According to the authors, the approach could potentially be generalized to other disease states and immunological phenotypes. In this cohort, only TCR beta chains were sequenced, and detectable features were limited by the absence of alpha or paired-chain data. Because the 87-base-pair reads could not distinguish some IMGT-functional V segments, including TRBV6-2 and TRBV6-3, those segments were excluded. Roughly uniform sequencing depth across donors was assumed in presence/absence analyses, although this assumption may not hold. The classifier was reported to diagnose cytomegalovirus status with high specificity and sensitivity in both the original and validation cohorts. A further reported finding was that TCR beta sequences accurately predicted the HLA-A and HLA-B alleles for most subjects in the first cohort. A few of the identified cytomegalovirus-associated TCR beta chains were confirmed in vitro to be specific for cytomegalovirus antigens. The sequencing pipeline was judged likely to have produced a cluster of highly shared sequence variants as a technical artifact. When HLA alleles, especially DR and DQ, strongly co-occurred, TCR associations were difficult to assign to individual alleles. A later analysis reported that several top co-occurrence clusters appeared linked to parvovirus B19, influenza, CMV and Epstein-Barr virus. In the study, roughly 160 TCR beta chains were listed as associated with cytomegalovirus. CMV serostatus was the only immune exposure information available for the cohort. In a later genetic analysis, a missense DCLRE1C variant was associated with V-gene and J-gene trimming of TCR beta chains, and the association was replicated in an independent cohort. Compared with the roughly 700-donor mean, donors in an Asian-associated ancestry cluster had fewer N-insertions in productive TCRs, according to a later genetic analysis. HLA typing was unavailable for some donors at each locus, so association tests used only the typed subset. Most TCR sequences were observed very rarely across donors, whereas some public TCRs were present in many individuals. The earlier analysis of approximately 540 of the donors excluded 15 to 20 rarely observed V segments, including chromosome 9 orphons, because counts were too low.

The receptor library was made with the immunoSEQ multiplex PCR assay. For the multiplex PCR, a mixture combining 60 forward primers for TCR Vbeta segments and 13 reverse primers for TCR Jbeta segments was used. The CDR3 region of rearranged TCR beta genes was amplified from genomic DNA by a multiplex PCR assay. On the Illumina HiSeq System, the amplified TCR beta libraries were sequenced as 87-base-pair reads. Per the authors' processing: A later analysis counted some 74 million unique TCR beta chains across the 670 or so repertoires, and some 11 million of these chains were shared by at least two donors. Raw reads were error-corrected and collapsed into unique sequences by a nearest-neighbor algorithm in which closely related sequences were merged to remove PCR and sequencing errors. CDR3 sequences were aligned to IMGT reference sequences to assign V, D and J gene segments. For a sequence to be retained, a match of at least six nucleotides to both a V gene segment and a J gene segment was required. A rearrangement counted as productive if the CDR3 had no stop codons and remained in frame with V and J, and every other rearrangement counted as non-productive. CDR3 was defined according to IMGT convention as the region running from the second conserved V-encoded cysteine to the conserved J-encoded phenylalanine. In an earlier analysis of roughly 610 of the donors, sequences lacking an unambiguous match to a single V gene segment were excluded. In an earlier analysis of approximately 550 of the donors, V segments were called functional above 56.7% productive rearrangements and were called segregating when the between-donor standard deviation exceeded 5%. A statistical classification framework was built to diagnose cytomegalovirus status from the catalog of TCR beta chain sequences. In a later analysis, TCR nucleotide sequences were compared against IMGT/GENE-DB human TR gene sequences so that V and J genes could be assigned. In a later analysis, CDR3 sequences and most-parsimonious VDJ recombination scenarios were assigned using the TCRdist pipeline. A later analysis defined each TCR beta chain by its CDR3 amino acid sequence plus V-gene family, and excluded reads lacking a unique V-gene family. To address suspected cross-contamination and a sequencing artifact, a later analysis removed around 600 highly shared, low-generation-probability nucleotide sequences. For each public chain, a later analysis derived a clonal expansion index from normalized ranks of inferred template counts within each repertoire. In a later analysis, generation probabilities were computed with a VDJ recombination model fitted to out-of-frame rearrangements, and the resulting probabilities were checked against IGoR. In a later analysis, TCR-TCR, TCR-HLA and TCR-CMV co-occurrence was scored with hypergeometric tests, and a repertoire-size bias correction was applied to TCR pairs. In a later analysis, false discovery rates were estimated by permuting HLA or CMV assignments 20 times. In a later analysis, co-occurring TCRs were grouped using DBSCAN, with TCRdist sequence similarity added in when clustering inside HLA-allele-positive subsets. Repertoires with fewer than 30,000 or more than 120,000 public chains were left out of co-occurrence clustering, as were a handful of repertoires with anomalous nucleotide sharing. TCRdb took this table from immuneACCESS and kept in-frame rearrangements with V and J called. Such tables lack part of the clones; where checked against another copy, unresolved V genes explain under half of the gap, and the rest is unexplained. V and J calls and clone size are those listed in that table; D and trimming were worked out from the DNA. The sample table records more than 55,000 clones; 75% to 85% of these occur just once. About 1.6% of the sample goes to the ten largest clones.

The CDR3 runs 14 amino acids, cysteine and phenylalanine included. Only the CDR3 part of the read is kept: 42 bases, read in frame from the first base. According to the germline V gene (reference sequence), CDR1 reads GTSNPN and CDR2 reads SVGIG. At the junction V is shortened by 3 bases and J by 4 bases; bases outside the gene matches: 7. The cohort comprised 550 to 700 healthy bone marrow donors. At the time of sampling, every cohort member was nominally healthy, though immune exposures that went unrecorded were likely present. CMV serostatus was positive for about 290 and negative for about half of the roughly 700 cohort members, and was not recorded for this donor. A peripheral blood sample was collected from each donor, and TCR beta sequencing was performed on peripheral blood mononuclear cells. Genomic DNA was extracted from the blood cell samples with the Qiagen DNeasy Blood Extraction Kit.

The sample was PBMCs. The chain is assembled from TRBV30 and TRBJ2-7, and 9 bases in between align with TRBD1. The TCR originated in a human donor in good health. The nucleotide sequence is TGTGCCTGGAGGGAAGACAGGGGGTTATACGAGCAGTACTTC. Its product reads: CAWREDRGLYEQYF.